This T cell receptor beta chain was obtained from a study of human T cells and chemical hapten exposure. Across the whole study: On the upper back, patch tests were applied with 0.01% DPC and read at 6 days. Study-level findings and limits: Expanded TCRs grouped into significantly more large CDR3 similarity clusters than controls produced.

Time point: patch test 3, about 24 weeks after DPC sensitization. The treatment denotes: therapeutic diphenylcyclopropenone sensitization with weekly scalp DPC. TCRdb fed the RACE reads into MiXCR, producing one record per CDR3 protein. The sample lists some 71,000 distinct CDR3 sequences; 8.5% to 14% were seen once. The sample holds a few counts of this clonotype. Its antigen is not identified. This CDR3 is 17 amino acids long. With 0 bases clipped from V and 4 bases from J, the junction kept 6 bases outside the gene matches. In germline, CDR1 is LGHDT, CDR2 YNNKEL (reference sequence). This chain links TRBV3-1 with TRBJ2-1, with 10 bases that match TRBD2. The TCR sequence derives from a woman aged 45-65 years with alopecia areata. Some clones in this sample may be carry-over from other donors' samples. The sample consisted of whole blood, taken in connection with sensitization to the hapten diphenylcyclopropenone (DPC). The CDR3 loop is CASSQDLSGGVYNEQFF. CDR3 bases: TGTGCCAGCAGCCAAGACCTCAGCGGGGGGGTATACAATGAGCAGTTCTTC.